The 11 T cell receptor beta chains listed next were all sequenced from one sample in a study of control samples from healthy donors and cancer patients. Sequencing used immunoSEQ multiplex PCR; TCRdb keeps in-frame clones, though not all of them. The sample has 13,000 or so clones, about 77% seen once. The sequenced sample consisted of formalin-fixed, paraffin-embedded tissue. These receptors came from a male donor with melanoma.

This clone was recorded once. Here the CDR3 DNA reads TGTGCCAGCAGTGACTCGACAGCTAGCACAGATACGCAGTATTTT. This encodes CASSDSTASTDTQYF. This chain connects TRBV6-4 to TRBJ2-3; a possible D gene is TRBD1 (5 bases). The germline V and J ends were trimmed by 0 bases and 0 bases, with 7 bases remaining between them. Germline-derived CDR1 and CDR2 are MRHNA and SNTAGT. The CDR3 spans 15 residues.

Here the CDR3 DNA reads TGTGCCAGCAGCATTTCGTACGAGCAGTACTTC. It encodes CASSISYEQYF. The chain recombines TRBV7-2 with TRBJ2-7; no clear D. The CDR3 extends over 11 amino acids. The V gene lost 5 bases and the J gene lost 4 bases, with 6 bases spanning the gap. Germline CDR1 reads SGHTA; CDR2 reads FQGNSA.

The CDR3 spells CASSDRSSYNEQFF. CDR3 bases: TGTGCCAGCAGCGACAGGAGCTCCTACAATGAGCAGTTCTTC. This chain joins TRBV3-1 (or the pseudogene TRBV3-2) and TRBJ2-1; a possible D gene is TRBD1 (6 bases). The CDR3 has 14 amino acids. Trimming took 5 bases from V and 0 from J, leaving 8 bases between them. Germline V gene sequence: CDR1 LGHDT, CDR2 YNNKEL (reference sequence).

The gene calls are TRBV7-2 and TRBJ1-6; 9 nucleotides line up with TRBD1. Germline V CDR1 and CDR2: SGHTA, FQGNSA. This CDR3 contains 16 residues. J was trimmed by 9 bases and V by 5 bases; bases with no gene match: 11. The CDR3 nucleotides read TGTGCCAGCAGCGCCTGGGGGGACAGGGAAGGTTCACCCCTCCACTTT. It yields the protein CASSAWGDREGSPLHF.

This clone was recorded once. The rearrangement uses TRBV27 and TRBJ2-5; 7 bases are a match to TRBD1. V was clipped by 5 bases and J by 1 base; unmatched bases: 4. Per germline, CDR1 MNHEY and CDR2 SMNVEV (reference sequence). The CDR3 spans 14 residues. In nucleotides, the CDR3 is TGTGCCAGCAGTGATTCAGGGGGCCAAGAGACCCAGTACTTC. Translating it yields CASSDSGGQETQYF.

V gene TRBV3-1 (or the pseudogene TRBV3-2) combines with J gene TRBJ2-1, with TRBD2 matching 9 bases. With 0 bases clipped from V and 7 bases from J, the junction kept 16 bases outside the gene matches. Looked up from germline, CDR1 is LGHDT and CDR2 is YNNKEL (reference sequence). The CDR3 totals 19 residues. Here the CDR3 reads CASSQESSGGRIRRNEQFF. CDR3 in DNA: TGTGCCAGCAGCCAAGAGAGTAGCGGGGGTAGGATAAGAAGGAATGAGCAGTTCTTC.

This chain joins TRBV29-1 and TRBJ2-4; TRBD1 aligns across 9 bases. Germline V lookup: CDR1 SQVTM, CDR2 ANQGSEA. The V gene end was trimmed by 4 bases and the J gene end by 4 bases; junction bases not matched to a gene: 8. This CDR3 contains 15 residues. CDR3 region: CSVVLRDRAKNIQYF. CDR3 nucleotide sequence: TGCAGCGTTGTTCTCCGGGACAGGGCGAAAAACATTCAGTACTTC.

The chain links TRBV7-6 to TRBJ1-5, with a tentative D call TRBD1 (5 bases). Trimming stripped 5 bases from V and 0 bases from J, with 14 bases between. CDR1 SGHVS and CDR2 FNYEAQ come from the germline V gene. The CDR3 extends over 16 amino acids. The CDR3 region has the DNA TGTGCCAGCAGCCCAGGACCGAGGGGTAGCAATCAGCCCCAGCATTTT. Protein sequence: CASSPGPRGSNQPQHF.

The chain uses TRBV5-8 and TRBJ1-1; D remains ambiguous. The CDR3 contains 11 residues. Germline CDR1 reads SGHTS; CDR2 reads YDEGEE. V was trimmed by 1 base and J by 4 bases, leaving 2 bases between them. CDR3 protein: CASSLTTEAFF. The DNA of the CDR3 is TGTGCCAGCAGCTTGACCACTGAAGCTTTCTTT.

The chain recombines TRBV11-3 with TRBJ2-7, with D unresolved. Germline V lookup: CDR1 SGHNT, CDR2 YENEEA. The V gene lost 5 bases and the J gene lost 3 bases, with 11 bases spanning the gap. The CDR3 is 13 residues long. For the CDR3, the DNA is TGTGCCAGCAGCCTTAGGACCGGCTACGAGCAGTACTTC. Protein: CASSLRTGYEQYF. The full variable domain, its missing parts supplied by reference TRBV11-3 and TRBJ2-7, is EAGVVQSPRYKIIEKKQPVAFWCNPISGHNTLYWYLQNLGQGPELLIRYENEEAVDDSQLPKDRFSAERLKGVDSTLKIQPAELGDSAVYLCASSLRTGYEQYFGPGTRLTVT.

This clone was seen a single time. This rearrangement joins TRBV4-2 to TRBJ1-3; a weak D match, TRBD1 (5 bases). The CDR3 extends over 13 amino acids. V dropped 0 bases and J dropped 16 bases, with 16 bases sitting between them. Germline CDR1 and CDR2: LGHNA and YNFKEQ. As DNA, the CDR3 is TGTGCCAGCAGCCAAGATACTCGGACAAGAGTTTATTTT. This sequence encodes CASSQDTRTRVYF.